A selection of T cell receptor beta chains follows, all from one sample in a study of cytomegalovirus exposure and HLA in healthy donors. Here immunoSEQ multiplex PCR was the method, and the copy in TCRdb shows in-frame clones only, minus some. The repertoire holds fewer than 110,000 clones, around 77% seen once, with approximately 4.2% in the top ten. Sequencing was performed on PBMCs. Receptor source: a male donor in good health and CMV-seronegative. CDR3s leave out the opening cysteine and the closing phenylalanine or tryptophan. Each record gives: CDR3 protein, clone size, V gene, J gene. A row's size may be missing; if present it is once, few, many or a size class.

CDR3 protein: ASSLSGRGNTEAF; clone size: NA; V gene: TRBV7-9; J gene: TRBJ1-1
CDR3 protein: ASSQAREAF; clone size: NA; V gene: TRBV14; J gene: TRBJ1-1
CDR3 protein: ASSLRGDREETQY; clone size: NA; V gene: TRBV7-8; J gene: TRBJ2-5
CDR3 protein: ASSEIEAISGNTIY; clone size: NA; V gene: TRBV6-1; J gene: TRBJ1-3
CDR3 protein: ASSEQETQY; clone size: once; V gene: TRBV6-6; J gene: TRBJ2-5
CDR3 protein: AISEGGGTGELF; clone size: NA; V gene: TRBV10-3; J gene: TRBJ2-2
CDR3 protein: ASSLVTGDGYEQY; clone size: NA; V gene: TRBV5-1; J gene: TRBJ2-7
CDR3 protein: ASSRGTSGSYEQY; clone size: NA; V gene: TRBV18; J gene: TRBJ2-7
CDR3 protein: ASSFRGGSSYEQY; clone size: NA; V gene: TRBV27; J gene: TRBJ2-7
CDR3 protein: ANGGPAGNTIY; clone size: NA; V gene: TRBV6-1; J gene: TRBJ1-3
CDR3 protein: ASSLGRVINTEAF; clone size: NA; V gene: TRBV5-5; J gene: TRBJ1-1
CDR3 protein: ASTSDSYNEQF; clone size: few; V gene: TRBV5-4; J gene: TRBJ2-1
CDR3 protein: ASSIDRTDRQEMNTEAF; clone size: NA; V gene: TRBV19; J gene: TRBJ1-1